This T cell receptor beta chain was captured by sequencing in a study of PD-1 blockade in mismatch repair-deficient tumors. Between the trimmed V and J ends, which lost 5 bases and 4 bases, there was a span of 17 bases. The V gene's germline CDR1 is LNHNV and CDR2 YYDKDF (reference sequence). The CDR3 totals 15 residues. Clones were read by immunoSEQ multiplex PCR, and TCRdb kept only the in-frame ones, dropping some. The data show around 18,000 clones, over 75% seen once. The V and J genes are TRBV15 and TRBJ2-5; possibly TRBD1 for D (6 bases). This TCR was sampled from an adult with mismatch repair-deficient cancer. This sample comprised PBMCs, obtained roughly 23 weeks after starting pembrolizumab. CDR3 sequence (DNA): TGTGCCACCAGCGGAACAGGGACCAGAGGAGAGACCCAGTACTTC. Translation: CATSGTGTRGETQYF.